The clone carrying this T cell receptor (beta chain) was observed many times. Antigen: not known. This sample stems from a study of Graves' ophthalmopathy and Graves' hyperthyroidism. The study, taken as a whole, reports: Ophthalmopathy progression prediction by the model yielded a sensitivity of 55% to 71% and a specificity of about 72%. Detection in blood was also observed for most expanded thyroid clonotypes above 0.001 frequency.

The germline V gene encodes CDR1 MDHEN and CDR2 SYDVKM. The CDR3 consists of 12 residues. Trimming shortened V by 5 bases and J by 6 bases, and 8 bases separated the two germline ends. The sequenced template was RNA, covering the TCR beta CDR3 region. RT-PCR in the first round used HTBI primers; a second-round multiplex PCR followed. TCRdb processed the multiplex PCR reads anew with MiXCR; each CDR3 protein has one entry. The repertoire holds some 160,000 distinct CDR3 sequences, with approximately 40% as singletons. The receptor was isolated from a man in his thirties or forties with Graves' ophthalmopathy. Sequencing was performed on peripheral blood. The chain links TRBV28 to TRBJ1-5, with D maybe TRBD1 (5 bases). The CDR3 loop is CASSPGGQPQHF. In nucleotides, the CDR3 is TGTGCCAGCAGTCCCGGGGGTCAGCCCCAGCATTTT.